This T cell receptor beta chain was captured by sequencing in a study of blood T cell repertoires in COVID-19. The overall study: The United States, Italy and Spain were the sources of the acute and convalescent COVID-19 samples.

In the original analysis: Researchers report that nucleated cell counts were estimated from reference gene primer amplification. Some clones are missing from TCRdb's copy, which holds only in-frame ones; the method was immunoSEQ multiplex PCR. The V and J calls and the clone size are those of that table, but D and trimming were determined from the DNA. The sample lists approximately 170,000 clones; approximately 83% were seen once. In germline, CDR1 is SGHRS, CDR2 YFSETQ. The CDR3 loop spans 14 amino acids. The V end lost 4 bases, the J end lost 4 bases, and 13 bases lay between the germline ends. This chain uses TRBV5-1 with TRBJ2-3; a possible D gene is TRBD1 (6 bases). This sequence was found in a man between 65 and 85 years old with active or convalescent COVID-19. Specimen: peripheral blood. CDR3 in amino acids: CASSPGTFSDTQYF. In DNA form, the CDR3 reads TGCGCCAGCAGCCCAGGGACATTTTCAGATACGCAGTATTTT.